The 21 T cell receptor beta chains in this list originate from one sample, sequenced in a study of pediatric ulcerative colitis. TCRdb's table, derived via immunoSEQ multiplex PCR, lists solely in-frame clones and lacks some. Among 54,000 or so clones listed, 87% were seen once. The sequenced sample was blood. The source of these receptors is a boy aged 10-17 years who was a control in a study of pediatric ulcerative colitis.

This clone is a singleton in its sample. V gene TRBV25-1 combines with J gene TRBJ2-1; no clear D gene. Germline CDR1 reads MGHDK; CDR2 reads SYGVNS. Trimming took 5 bases from V and 12 from J, leaving 17 bases between them. The CDR3 is made up of 13 amino acids. Here the CDR3 reads CASSYQVPFGQFF. For the CDR3, the DNA is TGTGCCAGCAGTTACCAGGTCCCTTTTGGGCAGTTCTTC.

The CDR3 DNA is TGTGCCAGCAAGGAGGTGAACGGGGAGCTGTTTTTT. Translation gives CASKEVNGELFF. The chain links TRBV9 to TRBJ2-2; tentatively, D is TRBD2 (5 bases). The CDR3 is made up of 12 amino acids. The germline V gene encodes CDR1 SGDLS and CDR2 YYNGEE. V was trimmed by 6 bases and J by 7 bases, leaving 10 bases between them.

The J gene is TRBJ1-1, the V gene TRBV18; 8 bases are shared with TRBD1. Losses at the gene ends were 1 base for V and 1 base for J; bases not matched to a gene: 11. Germline V gene data show CDR1 as KGHSH and CDR2 as LQKENI. CDR3 size: 18 residues. The CDR3 loop is CASSPLVPTGATNTEAFF. Here the CDR3 DNA reads TGTGCCAGCTCACCACTAGTCCCGACAGGGGCGACGAACACTGAAGCTTTCTTT.

The chain carries TRBV11-3 and TRBJ2-3; 11 nucleotides match TRBD2. Germline-derived CDR1 and CDR2 are SGHNT and YENEEA. The CDR3 spans 14 residues. J was trimmed by 6 bases and V by 4 bases; bases with no gene match: 3. The CDR3 spells CASSSGLADDTQYF. Here the CDR3 DNA reads TGTGCCAGCAGCTCGGGACTAGCGGACGATACGCAGTATTTT.

The J gene is TRBJ2-5, the V gene TRBV7-6; D is undetermined. The CDR3 consists of 17 residues. Germline values: CDR1 SGHVS, CDR2 FNYEAQ. Trimming took off 6 bases at V and 5 bases at J, with 25 bases between the two ends. Written as DNA, the CDR3 is TGTGCCAGCAGGACCGTTAAAGAGGTTCCTTTTGTCGAGACCCAGTACTTC. Translation: CASRTVKEVPFVETQYF.

V is TRBV28 and J is TRBJ1-1; D unresolved. Between the trimmed V and J ends, which lost 0 bases and 7 bases, there was a span of 15 bases. The CDR3 has 15 residues. Germline CDR1 MDHEN, CDR2 SYDVKM. CDR3 sequence reads: CASSLWTRREVEAFF. For the CDR3, the DNA is TGTGCCAGCAGTTTATGGACCCGACGGGAAGTTGAAGCTTTCTTT.

The chain couples TRBV7-3 to TRBJ1-1, with unresolved D. CDR1 and CDR2 from the germline V gene are SGHTA and FQGTGA. The CDR3 is 13 amino acids. V was clipped by 0 bases and J by 4 bases, with 6 bases between them. CDR3 region: CASSLTTGTEAFF. For the CDR3, the DNA is TGTGCCAGCAGCTTAACGACGGGCACTGAAGCTTTCTTT. Complete variable domain (other parts from reference TRBV7-3 and TRBJ1-1): GAGVSQTPSNKVTEKGKYVELRCDPISGHTALYWYRQSLGQGPEFLIYFQGTGAADDSGLPNDRFFAVRPEGSVSTLKIQRTERGDSAVYLCASSLTTGTEAFFGQGTRLTVV.

The gene calls are TRBV5-1 and TRBJ2-5; TRBD1 matches at 7 bases. The CDR3 is made up of 15 amino acids. Looked up from germline, CDR1 is SGHRS and CDR2 is YFSETQ. Trimming took 4 bases from V and 4 from J; bases not matched to a gene: 10. CDR3 DNA sequence: TGCGCCAGCAGCGGGACAACAGGGGTTGGAGAGACCCAGTACTTC. Translation: CASSGTTGVGETQYF.

This chain links TRBV11-2 with TRBJ2-1, with 7 bases lining up with TRBD1. The CDR3 has 15 residues. The V and J ends lost 5 bases and 7 bases, in that order; junction bases with no gene match: 11. Germline-derived CDR1 and CDR2 are SGHAT and FQNNGV. The CDR3 bases are TGTGCCAGCAGCCAACCAATAGACAGGGTTAATGAGCAGTTCTTC. Translating it yields CASSQPIDRVNEQFF.

J is TRBJ1-2 and V is TRBV6-1, with TRBD1 identical over 10 bases. Looked up from germline, CDR1 is MNHNS and CDR2 is SASEGT. The CDR3 length is 14 residues. V was pared by 1 base and J by 4 bases, with 0 bases of the junction left unmatched. CDR3 in amino acids: CASSEGTGGYGYTF. The CDR3, as DNA: TGTGCCAGCAGTGAAGGGACAGGGGGCTATGGCTACACCTTC.

The chain combines TRBV6-6 with TRBJ2-1; possible D gene TRBD2, 5 bases. The germline gives CDR1 MNHNY, CDR2 SVGAGI (reference sequence). Deletions cut 6 bases from V and 9 bases from J, with 9 bases between. The CDR3 sequence is 11 residues long. The CDR3 protein is CASRVEGEQFF. The CDR3 DNA reads TGTGCCAGCAGGGTAGAGGGTGAGCAGTTCTTC.

This chain joins TRBV27 and TRBJ1-1; 10 bases map to TRBD1. CDR3 size: 20 residues. The junction had 15 bases not matched to a gene; V was cut back by 2 bases and J by 0 bases. The germline V gene encodes CDR1 MNHEY and CDR2 SMNVEV (reference sequence). The CDR3 DNA follows: TGTGCCAGCAGTTTAACCTTCCGGGACAGGGGCATATTGATGAACACTGAAGCTTTCTTT. This translates into CASSLTFRDRGILMNTEAFF.

The rearrangement joins TRBV19 to TRBJ2-5; TRBD2 matches at 11 bases. CDR3 size: 15 residues. Trimming removed 6 bases from V and 4 bases from J; junction bases left unmatched: 7. Per germline, CDR1 LNHDA and CDR2 SQIVND (reference sequence). This CDR3 reads CASSPGTSGTETQYF. The CDR3 region has the DNA TGTGCCAGTAGCCCCGGGACTAGCGGAACAGAGACCCAGTACTTC.

CDR3 sequence (DNA): TGTGCCAGTAGTCCCCGCCGGAGCTCCTACAATGAGCAGTTCTTC. Protein sequence: CASSPRRSSYNEQFF. The V gene is TRBV19, the J gene TRBJ2-1; D unclear. From germline, CDR1 is LNHDA and CDR2 SQIVND (reference sequence). V was trimmed by 5 bases and J by 0 bases, leaving 11 bases between them. CDR3 length: 15 amino acids.

This clone has just one count. V gene TRBV5-6 combines with J gene TRBJ1-1, with D unclear. V gave up 2 bases and J gave up 1 base, with 9 bases separating them. CDR1 is SGHDT and CDR2 is YYEEEE in the germline V gene. The CDR3 covers 14 residues. The CDR3 bases are TGTGCCAGCAGCTTTGGGGTCACGAACACTGAAGCTTTCTTT. It specifies CASSFGVTNTEAFF.

The chain couples TRBV20-1 to TRBJ2-3; no firm D call. The CDR3 is 11 residues long. Germline CDR1 reads DFQATT; CDR2 reads SNEGSKA (reference sequence). Trimming left V 7 bases short and J 4 bases short, with 9 bases between. In DNA, the CDR3 is TGCAGTGTTCATACGGCAGATACGCAGTATTTT. Translation gives CSVHTADTQYF.

The chain combines TRBV6-6 with TRBJ2-2; D gene uncertain. The CDR3 length is 13 residues. Trimming cost V 5 bases and J 4 bases, with 8 bases left between them. Germline lookup yields CDR1 MNHNY and CDR2 SVGAGI (reference sequence). The CDR3 is CASSPQITGELFF. The CDR3 DNA sequence: TGTGCCAGCAGTCCCCAGATCACCGGGGAGCTGTTTTTT.

The chain combines TRBV10-2 with TRBJ1-2; D gene unclear. CDR3 length equals 13 residues. The V end was cut by 10 bases, the J end by 4 bases, with 16 bases between. Germline CDR1 and CDR2: WSHSY and SAAADI. CDR3: CATQSGGSYGYTF. CDR3 nucleotide sequence: TGCGCCACCCAATCGGGAGGATCCTATGGCTACACCTTC.

V usage is TRBV10-3 and J usage is TRBJ2-5; maybe TRBD2 (6 bases). The CDR3 has 14 residues. The V gene's germline CDR1 is ENHRY and CDR2 SYGVKD. Deletions cut 0 bases from V and 4 bases from J, with 9 bases between. The CDR3 region has the DNA TGTGCCATCAGTGAGTCGGGGGGAGGAGAGACCCAGTACTTC. Protein sequence: CAISESGGGETQYF.

The rearrangement joins TRBV6-1 to TRBJ2-7; the match to TRBD2 covers 10 bases. The CDR3 spans 15 residues. CDR1 is MNHNS and CDR2 is SASEGT in the germline V gene. J was trimmed by 0 bases and V by 7 bases; bases with no gene match: 6. The DNA of the CDR3 is TGTGCCAGCACCGAGCGGGAGGGTAGCTCCTACGAGCAGTACTTC. Encoded protein: CASTEREGSSYEQYF.

The chain uses TRBV6-4 and TRBJ1-5; TRBD1 agrees at 7 bases. CDR1 and CDR2 (germline): MRHNA, SNTAGT. CDR3 size: 15 residues. Trimming at V came to 3 bases and at J to 0 bases, leaving 2 bases not matched to a gene. In nucleotides, the CDR3 is TGTGCCAGCAGTGAGGCAGGGGGTAGCAATCAGCCCCAGCATTTT. Encoded protein: CASSEAGGSNQPQHF.